The rows below give T cell receptor beta chains drawn from one sample of a study of T-cell reconstitution after alpha-beta-depleted transplantation in children. From the PCR reads, TCRdb called clonotypes with MiXCR, one entry per CDR3 protein. The repertoire holds almost 500,000 distinct CDR3 sequences, with roughly 10% as singletons. The input for sequencing was PBMCs, taken before TCRalphabeta/CD19-depleted stem cell transplant. These receptors were collected from a child aged 2 to 10 with inherited bone marrow failure, due to receive a stem cell transplant. CDR3s include the opening cysteine and the closing phenylalanine or tryptophan. Fields, in order: J gene, D gene, V gene, clone size, CDR3 DNA, CDR3 protein. A D gene is named only where the DNA matches it firmly. Not every row has a clone size; where given, it reads once, few, many or a size class.

j_call: TRBJ1-1
d_call: -
v_call: TRBV11-2
clone_size: many
cdr3_nt: TGTGCCAGCAGCTTAGGGGCCGGACTAAACACTGAAGCTTTCTTT
cdr3_aa: CASSLGAGLNTEAFF

j_call: TRBJ2-5
d_call: TRBD2
v_call: TRBV7-2
clone_size: many
cdr3_nt: TGTGCCAGCAGCCCAGATAGCGGGAGCGAGACCCAGTACTTC
cdr3_aa: CASSPDSGSETQYF

j_call: TRBJ2-3
d_call: TRBD2
v_call: TRBV28
clone_size: -
cdr3_nt: TGTGCCAGCAGTTTCCCGCCAGCGGGAGGGGTTACAGATACGCAGTATTTT
cdr3_aa: CASSFPPAGGVTDTQYF

j_call: TRBJ2-1
d_call: -
v_call: TRBV5-1
clone_size: many
cdr3_nt: TGCGCCAGCAGCTTGATGGACCCCTACAATGAGCAGTTCTTC
cdr3_aa: CASSLMDPYNEQFF

j_call: TRBJ1-2
d_call: TRBD1
v_call: TRBV30
clone_size: -
cdr3_nt: TGTGCCTGGAGGAAGGGTTCAGGGGGCTATGGCTACACCTTC
cdr3_aa: CAWRKGSGGYGYTF

j_call: TRBJ2-1
d_call: -
v_call: TRBV20-1
clone_size: many
cdr3_nt: TGCAGTGCTAGAGTGGAGGGGTTGGCTGAGCAGTTCTTC
cdr3_aa: CSARVEGLAEQFF

j_call: TRBJ1-4
d_call: TRBD1
v_call: TRBV4-3
clone_size: few
cdr3_nt: TGCGCCAGCAGCCAAGCCTCCTCGGCCGGGACAGTCCTCAATGAAAAACTGTTTTTT
cdr3_aa: CASSQASSAGTVLNEKLFF

j_call: TRBJ2-1
d_call: -
v_call: TRBV3-1
clone_size: many
cdr3_nt: TGTGCCAGCAGCGTCCTCCCTGGGGATGAGCAGTTCTTC
cdr3_aa: CASSVLPGDEQFF

j_call: TRBJ2-1
d_call: -
v_call: TRBV20-1
clone_size: many
cdr3_nt: TGCAGTGCTAGTCTAACTAACTCCTACAATGAGCAGTTCTTC
cdr3_aa: CSASLTNSYNEQFF

j_call: TRBJ2-3
d_call: -
v_call: TRBV6-2/TRBV6-3
clone_size: -
cdr3_nt: TGTGCCAGCAGTTACGATCGCGGAACTAGCACAGATACGCAGTATTTT
cdr3_aa: CASSYDRGTSTDTQYF

j_call: TRBJ2-5
d_call: TRBD1
v_call: TRBV7-9
clone_size: few
cdr3_nt: TGTGCCAGCAGCTCCTTGACAGGGGGCCAAGAGACCCAGTACTTC
cdr3_aa: CASSSLTGGQETQYF

j_call: TRBJ1-2
d_call: -
v_call: TRBV2
clone_size: few
cdr3_nt: TGTGCCAGCTTCGGACGGAACTATGGCTACACCTTC
cdr3_aa: CASFGRNYGYTF

j_call: TRBJ2-2
d_call: -
v_call: TRBV12-3/TRBV12-4
clone_size: many
cdr3_nt: TGTGCCAGCAGTCGCCCTGCATCGGACCCCACCGGGGAGCTGTTTTTT
cdr3_aa: CASSRPASDPTGELFF

j_call: TRBJ2-5
d_call: -
v_call: TRBV12-3/TRBV12-4
clone_size: many
cdr3_nt: TGTGCCAGCACCGCGTCGATCAAAGAGACCCAGTACTTC
cdr3_aa: CASTASIKETQYF

j_call: TRBJ2-1
d_call: -
v_call: TRBV20-1
clone_size: few
cdr3_nt: TGCAGTGCTCCCGCCTATCAGGGAAGCGAGCAGTTCTTC
cdr3_aa: CSAPAYQGSEQFF

j_call: TRBJ2-7
d_call: -
v_call: TRBV28
clone_size: many
cdr3_nt: TGTGCCAGCAGTTTTAGGGCCCAGGGGGGTCCCTACGAGCAGTACTTC
cdr3_aa: CASSFRAQGGPYEQYF

j_call: TRBJ2-1
d_call: TRBD2
v_call: TRBV7-2
clone_size: few
cdr3_nt: TGTGCCAGCAGCAGGGGTCCGGGGGAGGGTGAGCAGTTCTTC
cdr3_aa: CASSRGPGEGEQFF

j_call: TRBJ2-7
d_call: TRBD2
v_call: TRBV6-5
clone_size: many
cdr3_nt: TGTGCCAGCAGTTACCCCGAGGGTAGCGGGAGGGCCTACGAGCAGTACTTC
cdr3_aa: CASSYPEGSGRAYEQYF

j_call: TRBJ2-7
d_call: -
v_call: TRBV13
clone_size: few
cdr3_nt: TGTGCCAGCAGCTTACAGAACAGCCCCTACGAGCAGTACTTC
cdr3_aa: CASSLQNSPYEQYF

j_call: TRBJ2-7
d_call: -
v_call: TRBV9
clone_size: many
cdr3_nt: TGTGCCAGCAGCACCAGCAGCGGGTCGAGCTCCTACGAGCAGTACTTC
cdr3_aa: CASSTSSGSSSYEQYF

j_call: TRBJ2-1
d_call: -
v_call: TRBV7-9
clone_size: many
cdr3_nt: TGTGCCAGCAGCTTAGAGCTCGTAGGCGAGCAGTTCTTC
cdr3_aa: CASSLELVGEQFF

j_call: TRBJ2-7
d_call: -
v_call: TRBV28
clone_size: many
cdr3_nt: TGTGCCAGCATCGGCAGGTCCCCCAACGAGCAGTACTTC
cdr3_aa: CASIGRSPNEQYF

j_call: TRBJ2-7
d_call: -
v_call: TRBV4-3
clone_size: many
cdr3_nt: TGCGCCAGCAGCCAAGATCTCCGCCGCAGCCGCAGCTACGAGCAGTACTTC
cdr3_aa: CASSQDLRRSRSYEQYF

j_call: TRBJ2-7
d_call: TRBD1
v_call: TRBV29-1
clone_size: many
cdr3_nt: TGCAGCGGTAGAACAGGGGGCCCCTCCTACGAGCAGTACTTC
cdr3_aa: CSGRTGGPSYEQYF

j_call: TRBJ2-1
d_call: TRBD2
v_call: TRBV2
clone_size: many
cdr3_nt: TGTGCCAGCAGTGTTAGACTAGCGGGAGACAATGAGCAGTTCTTC
cdr3_aa: CASSVRLAGDNEQFF

j_call: TRBJ2-3
d_call: -
v_call: TRBV7-9
clone_size: few
cdr3_nt: TGTGCCAGCAGCGGCGGTGGGGGAGGACGCGGGGATACGCAGTATTTT
cdr3_aa: CASSGGGGGRGDTQYF

j_call: TRBJ2-5
d_call: TRBD1
v_call: TRBV10-3
clone_size: many
cdr3_nt: TGTGCCATCAATCCGACAGGGCCCCAAGAGACCCAGTACTTC
cdr3_aa: CAINPTGPQETQYF

j_call: TRBJ2-3
d_call: -
v_call: TRBV18
clone_size: many
cdr3_nt: TGTGCCAGCTCACCACAGGATACGCAGTATTTT
cdr3_aa: CASSPQDTQYF

j_call: TRBJ2-5
d_call: -
v_call: TRBV4-3
clone_size: many
cdr3_nt: TGCGCCAGCAGCCACCTCTCAGGGGACTGGGAGACCCAGTACTTC
cdr3_aa: CASSHLSGDWETQYF

j_call: TRBJ2-3
d_call: TRBD2
v_call: TRBV27
clone_size: few
cdr3_nt: TGTGCCAGCAGTCTAAACCCTAGCGGGAGCACGGCAGATACGCAGTATTTT
cdr3_aa: CASSLNPSGSTADTQYF

j_call: TRBJ2-3
d_call: -
v_call: TRBV20-1
clone_size: -
cdr3_nt: TGCAGTGCCACGGACAGTTCCAACACAGATACGCAGTATTTT
cdr3_aa: CSATDSSNTDTQYF

j_call: TRBJ2-7
d_call: -
v_call: TRBV20-1
clone_size: many
cdr3_nt: TGCAGTGCGGCGGACTCTTACTCCTACGAGCAGTACTTC
cdr3_aa: CSAADSYSYEQYF

j_call: TRBJ2-1
d_call: TRBD2
v_call: TRBV5-1
clone_size: many
cdr3_nt: TGCGCCAGCAGCTTAGGACTAGACCTCGGGGGTGAGCAGTTCTTC
cdr3_aa: CASSLGLDLGGEQFF

j_call: TRBJ2-3
d_call: TRBD2
v_call: TRBV12-3/TRBV12-4
clone_size: many
cdr3_nt: TGTGCCAGCAGGCTATATGGGAGCGGGAGGGACCCAGATACGCAGTATTTT
cdr3_aa: CASRLYGSGRDPDTQYF

j_call: TRBJ2-7
d_call: TRBD2
v_call: TRBV4-3
clone_size: -
cdr3_nt: TGCGCCAGCAGCCTCAGGACTAGCGCGACCTACGAGCAGTACTTC
cdr3_aa: CASSLRTSATYEQYF

j_call: TRBJ2-3
d_call: TRBD1
v_call: TRBV4-3
clone_size: -
cdr3_nt: TGCGCCAGCAGCCAAGAGGGACAGGGTGTTCGCACGCAGTATTTT
cdr3_aa: CASSQEGQGVRTQYF

j_call: TRBJ2-1
d_call: TRBD2
v_call: TRBV4-1
clone_size: -
cdr3_nt: TGCGCCAGCAGCCGCATACTAGCGGGACTTGCCAATGAGCAGTTCTTC
cdr3_aa: CASSRILAGLANEQFF

j_call: TRBJ1-2
d_call: -
v_call: TRBV28
clone_size: many
cdr3_nt: TGTGCCAGCAGTTCCAATTCCGGGACGGTATATGGCTACACCTTC
cdr3_aa: CASSSNSGTVYGYTF

j_call: TRBJ2-6
d_call: -
v_call: TRBV6-5
clone_size: many
cdr3_nt: TGTGCCAGCAGTTACTCGAGACAGCCCCCTTGGTCTGGGGCCAACGTCCTGACTTTC
cdr3_aa: CASSYSRQPPWSGANVLTF

j_call: TRBJ1-5
d_call: -
v_call: TRBV15
clone_size: many
cdr3_nt: TGTGCCACCAGCAGAGATTCCCAGCCCCAGCATTTT
cdr3_aa: CATSRDSQPQHF

j_call: TRBJ1-1
d_call: -
v_call: TRBV6-1
clone_size: many
cdr3_nt: TGTGCCAGCCATCGGCTGTTGAACACTGAAGCTTTCTTT
cdr3_aa: CASHRLLNTEAFF

j_call: TRBJ2-7
d_call: TRBD1
v_call: TRBV28
clone_size: many
cdr3_nt: TGTGCCAGCACCCCCCTGCCCCAGGACAGGATCAACTCCTACGAGCAGTACTTC
cdr3_aa: CASTPLPQDRINSYEQYF

j_call: TRBJ1-1
d_call: -
v_call: TRBV3-1
clone_size: many
cdr3_nt: TGTGCCAGCAGTCAACCGGGACAGAACACTGAAGCTTTCTTT
cdr3_aa: CASSQPGQNTEAFF

j_call: TRBJ2-7
d_call: TRBD1
v_call: TRBV27
clone_size: many
cdr3_nt: TGTGCCAGCAGTTTCACAGGGGGCCCTGCCTACGAGCAGTACTTC
cdr3_aa: CASSFTGGPAYEQYF

j_call: TRBJ2-1
d_call: -
v_call: TRBV4-3
clone_size: many
cdr3_nt: TGCGCCAGCAGCCAAATGGGGGTGCAGTTCTTC
cdr3_aa: CASSQMGVQFF

j_call: TRBJ2-7
d_call: -
v_call: TRBV20-1
clone_size: many
cdr3_nt: TGCAGTGCTAGAGATCGGGCAGAGCTTAAATTCTACGAGCAGTACTTC
cdr3_aa: CSARDRAELKFYEQYF

j_call: TRBJ2-1
d_call: -
v_call: TRBV29-1
clone_size: many
cdr3_nt: TGCAGCGTTGATGGTCAGGGAAACAATGAGCAGTTCTTC
cdr3_aa: CSVDGQGNNEQFF

j_call: TRBJ2-3
d_call: -
v_call: TRBV7-9
clone_size: few
cdr3_nt: TGTGCCAGCAGCTTGGTCCGGAACACAGATACGCAGTATTTT
cdr3_aa: CASSLVRNTDTQYF

j_call: TRBJ1-5
d_call: -
v_call: TRBV30
clone_size: -
cdr3_nt: TGTGCCTGGAGTGTACGGGGGTCTCAGCCCCAGCATTTT
cdr3_aa: CAWSVRGSQPQHF

j_call: TRBJ2-5
d_call: TRBD1
v_call: TRBV11-2
clone_size: few
cdr3_nt: TGTGCCAGCAGCTCCGGACAGGGGGGGGGGCAAGAGACCCAGTACTTC
cdr3_aa: CASSSGQGGGQETQYF

j_call: TRBJ2-7
d_call: TRBD2
v_call: TRBV20-1
clone_size: few
cdr3_nt: TGCAGTGCTAGTCTGGCGGGAGGGCCGGAGGAGCAGTACTTC
cdr3_aa: CSASLAGGPEEQYF

j_call: TRBJ2-1
d_call: TRBD2
v_call: TRBV5-1
clone_size: many
cdr3_nt: TGCGCCAGCCGGAAAAGCGGGGAGGGCGATGAGCAGTTCTTC
cdr3_aa: CASRKSGEGDEQFF